This T cell receptor (beta chain) is drawn from a study of T-cell reconstitution after alpha-beta-depleted transplantation in children. The CDR3 contains 17 residues. Looked up from germline, CDR1 is SGHKS and CDR2 is YYEKEE (reference sequence). Trimming took 1 base from V and 2 from J; bases not matched to a gene: 7. To note about this clonotype: What it binds is not known.

Regarding the study as a whole: After one year, T-cell counts and TCRbeta diversity mostly came from new T cells. After transplant, at about two months, alpha-beta T cells were reportedly derived from several hundred expanded graft clones. The high TCRbeta diversity at day 60 in some patients came from surviving recipient T cells and thymic progenitors.

A library of TCRbeta sequences, prepared with unique molecular identifiers, was generated. TCRdb re-analysed the PCR reads in MiXCR, keeping a single row per CDR3 protein. The top ten hold approximately 33% of the sample, which has about 610,000 distinct CDR3 sequences, roughly a quarter seen once. V usage is TRBV5-5 and J usage is TRBJ2-3; 10 positions match TRBD2. This specimen consisted of PBMCs, obtained before TCRalphabeta/CD19-depleted stem cell transplant. The TCR originated in a boy under two years old with Wiskott-Aldrich syndrome, due to receive a stem cell transplant. CDR3 nucleotide sequence: TGTGCCAGCAGCTTGCTAAGACTAGCGGGCTACACAGATACGCAGTATTTT. As protein: CASSLLRLAGYTDTQYF.